This TCR beta chain came from a study of blood T cell repertoires in COVID-19. This clone showed up just a few times. Sequencing was performed with immunoSEQ multiplex PCR; in TCRdb, only in-frame clones are kept and a portion is missing. Among under 400,000 clones, roughly 90% were seen once, and the ten largest hold over 0.9%. This CDR3 is 18 amino acids long. Trimming took off 2 bases at V and 0 bases at J, with 19 bases between the two ends. Germline CDR1 and CDR2: SGHRS and YFSETQ. This receptor was identified in a woman aged 30 to 39 who had been exposed to COVID-19. Sequenced: PBMCs or T cells enriched from blood (not recorded which). The genes are TRBV5-1 and TRBJ2-3, with TRBD1 as a possible D gene (7 bases). This CDR3 reads CASSLGPRGAISTDTQYF. In DNA form, the CDR3 reads TGCGCCAGCAGCTTAGGGCCCAGGGGGGCGATTAGCACAGATACGCAGTATTTT. Filled out from reference TRBV5-1 and TRBJ2-3, the complete variable domain reads KAGVTQTPRYLIKTRGQQVTLSCSPISGHRSVSWYQQTPGQGLQFLFEYFSETQRNKGNFPGRFSGRQFSNSRSEMNVSTLELGDSALYLCASSLGPRGAISTDTQYFGPGTRLTVL.